Shown below are 3 T cell receptor beta chains from a single sample sequenced in a study of blood T cell repertoires in COVID-19. Generated by immunoSEQ multiplex PCR, the TCRdb table keeps only in-frame clones and is missing some. The sample has some 160,000 clones; just under 80% are singletons. What was sequenced was peripheral blood. These receptors were collected from a man between 65 and 80 years old with active or convalescent COVID-19.

The chain uses TRBV7-2 and TRBJ2-5; 8 bases fit TRBD2. CDR1 and CDR2 (germline): SGHTA, FQGNSA. The CDR3 is 15 residues long. V shed 5 bases and J 5 bases; nucleotides not matched to a gene: 10. Here the CDR3 reads CASSDSGTSYETQYF. CDR3 sequence (DNA): TGTGCCAGCAGCGATTCTGGGACTAGTTATGAGACCCAGTACTTC. The full variable domain, completed using reference TRBV7-2 and TRBJ2-5, is GAGVSQSPSNKVTEKGKDVELRCDPISGHTALYWYRQSLGQGLEFLIYFQGNSAPDKSGLPSDRFSAERTGGSVSTLTIQRTQQEDSAVYLCASSDSGTSYETQYFGPGTRLLVL.

This CDR3 reads CASSLGLVNTEAFF. CDR3 sequence (DNA): TGTGCCAGCAGCTTGGGACTGGTGAACACTGAAGCTTTCTTT. The chain carries TRBV5-4 and TRBJ1-1; D unresolved. Deletions cut 0 bases from V and 0 bases from J, with 6 bases between. This CDR3 is built from 14 residues. From germline, CDR1 is SGHNT and CDR2 YYREEE (reference sequence).

The chain is built from TRBV2 and TRBJ1-3, with 8 bases lining up with TRBD1. Germline CDR1 reads SNHLY; CDR2 reads FYNNEI. This CDR3 has 13 amino acids. The J segment lost 8 bases and the V segment lost 5 bases, leaving 5 bases of the junction unmatched. The CDR3 reads CASSRQGRDTIYF. CDR3 coding DNA: TGTGCCAGCAGTAGACAGGGGAGAGACACCATATATTTT.